These T cell receptor beta chains were read from a single sample in a study of cytomegalovirus exposure and HLA in healthy donors. The method was immunoSEQ multiplex PCR; TCRdb's version includes in-frame clones alone and lacks a portion of them. The sample lists some 130,000 clones; around 76% were seen once. Sequenced input: PBMCs. Receptor source: a male donor in good health and CMV-seronegative. CDR3s include the opening cysteine and the closing phenylalanine or tryptophan. A D gene is named only where the DNA matches it firmly. Some rows mark clone size as missing; the rest say once, few, many or name a class of expanded clone.

d_call,clone_size,j_call,v_call,cdr3_nt,cdr3_aa
TRBD1,.,TRBJ2-5,TRBV7-3,TGTGCCAGCAGCCCGGGACAGGGCCGAGGGGAGACCCAGTACTTC,CASSPGQGRGETQYF
.,.,TRBJ2-3,TRBV28,TGTGCCAGCAGCTCCGGGGCTAGCGGCACAGATACGCAGTATTTT,CASSSGASGTDTQYF
TRBD2,few,TRBJ2-1,TRBV27,TGTGCCAGCAGTTTCGTCAGCGGGAACATCTTTGGTGAGCAGTTCTTC,CASSFVSGNIFGEQFF
.,.,TRBJ1-4,TRBV28,TGTGCCAGCAGATCAACCGCGGCCGTCCTGGGGCGAGCAACTAATGAAAAACTGTTTTTT,CASRSTAAVLGRATNEKLFF
.,.,TRBJ2-7,TRBV6-1,TGTGCCAGCAGTGTCGCAGGGTCTGACTACGAGCAGTACTTC,CASSVAGSDYEQYF
.,.,TRBJ1-2,TRBV7-2,TGTGCCAGCAGCATAGGAATGTCGAACTTCGGCTACACCTTC,CASSIGMSNFGYTF
.,.,TRBJ2-3,TRBV25-1,TGTGCCAGCAGTGGGTCCCTCGGGGTAGGGACAGATACGCAGTATTTT,CASSGSLGVGTDTQYF
.,.,TRBJ2-1,TRBV4-3,TGCGCCAGCAGCCTTAACAGGGTCGTCCATGAGCAGTTCTTC,CASSLNRVVHEQFF
.,.,TRBJ2-7,TRBV10-1,TGCGCCAGCAGGGGGGGTCTACGGGAGCAGTACTTC,CASRGGLREQYF
TRBD2,.,TRBJ2-1,TRBV7-3,TGTGCCAGCAGCTTACTGGCTAGCGGGAGGGCCCCCAATGAGCAGTTCTTC,CASSLLASGRAPNEQFF
.,.,TRBJ1-6,TRBV27,TGTGCCAGCAAAACCAAGACAGGTCCTAATTCACCCCTCCACTTT,CASKTKTGPNSPLHF
.,.,TRBJ1-1,TRBV5-1,TGCGCCAGCAGCTTGGGACAGTGGAACACTGAAGCTTTCTTT,CASSLGQWNTEAFF
.,.,TRBJ2-2,TRBV10-3,TGTGCCATCAGTGAGTCGACTCGTCGGACCGGGGAGCTGTTTTTT,CAISESTRRTGELFF
.,.,TRBJ1-5,TRBV7-9,TGTGCCAGCAGCTTTGACAGCTCCAATCAGCCCCAGCATTTT,CASSFDSSNQPQHF
.,.,TRBJ1-1,TRBV7-8,TGTGCCAGCAGCTTAGTTAGGACACAGAACACTGAAGCTTTCTTT,CASSLVRTQNTEAFF
.,.,TRBJ2-7,TRBV28,TGTGCCAGCAGCGCGGGCGGGCCCTACGAGCAGTACTTC,CASSAGGPYEQYF
.,.,TRBJ1-5,TRBV30,TGTGCCTGGAGTGGGCCGAGCAATCAGCCCCAGCATTTT,CAWSGPSNQPQHF
.,.,TRBJ2-3,TRBV7-9,TGTTCCAGCAGCTTGGTGCTAGAGGGAGATACGCAGTATTTT,CSSSLVLEGDTQYF
.,.,TRBJ1-6,TRBV7-9,TGTGCCAGCAGCTTAGACAGGGCAACTTCACCCCTCCACTTT,CASSLDRATSPLHF
.,.,TRBJ1-1,TRBV27,TGTGCCAGCAGTTTATACACGAACACTGAAGCTTTCTTT,CASSLYTNTEAFF
.,.,TRBJ2-2,TRBV7-9,TGTGCCAGCAGTTCAGGGGGGAGAACCGGGGAGCTGTTTTTT,CASSSGGRTGELFF
TRBD2,.,TRBJ2-1,TRBV28,TGTGCCAGCTTCGGGAGGGGGAATTCGGATGAGCAGTTCTTC,CASFGRGNSDEQFF
TRBD1,.,TRBJ1-4,TRBV15,TGTGCCACCAGCAGAGACAGGGGGGCTGAAAAACTGTTTTTT,CATSRDRGAEKLFF
.,.,TRBJ2-2,TRBV28,TGTGCCAGCAGTTTACCCTTCAGGGTTTACACCGGGGAGCTGTTTTTT,CASSLPFRVYTGELFF
.,.,TRBJ1-1,TRBV27,TGTGCCAGCAGTTTACGCCCTAGTCGGCTGGACACTGAAGCTTTCTTT,CASSLRPSRLDTEAFF
.,.,TRBJ1-5,TRBV6-5,TGTGCCAGCAGTTACTCGGGGGGGAATCAGCCCCAGCATTTT,CASSYSGGNQPQHF
TRBD1,.,TRBJ1-5,TRBV18,TGTGCCAGCTCACCGAATGCCAGGGGGCTTGGGAATCAGTCCCAGCATTTT,CASSPNARGLGNQSQHF
.,.,TRBJ1-2,TRBV6-1,TGTGCCAGCAGCGAACCCCAGGGGCACTATGGCTACACCTTC,CASSEPQGHYGYTF
.,.,TRBJ2-7,TRBV7-2,TGTGCCAGCAGCTTAGGAGACGAGCAGTACTTC,CASSLGDEQYF
TRBD1,.,TRBJ1-2,TRBV19,TGTGCCAGTAGCGCAAGACAGGGCGGGGACTATGGCTACACCTTC,CASSARQGGDYGYTF
.,few,TRBJ1-5,TRBV21-1,TGTGCCAGCAGCACGGGGGGAGAACGGAACCAGCCCCAGCATTTT,CASSTGGERNQPQHF
.,.,TRBJ2-7,TRBV6-5,TGTGCCAGCAGTTACTCGGAGGTGGGGTCCTACGAGCAGTACTTC,CASSYSEVGSYEQYF
TRBD1,.,TRBJ2-1,TRBV7-8,TGTGCCAGCAGCTTATGGGTTAGTGACAGGGTTTTCAAAAACAATGAGCAGTTCTTC,CASSLWVSDRVFKNNEQFF
.,.,TRBJ2-1,TRBV5-1,TGCGCCAGCAGCTTGGATGGGACAAAAGACGATGAGCAGTTCTTC,CASSLDGTKDDEQFF
TRBD2,few,TRBJ2-1,TRBV9,TGTGCCAGCAGCGTAGGACTAGCGGGGAACAATGAGCAGTTCTTC,CASSVGLAGNNEQFF
TRBD1,.,TRBJ1-1,TRBV9,TGTGCCAGCAGCGTAACACAGGGGGCAAATACTGAAGCTTTCTTT,CASSVTQGANTEAFF
TRBD1,.,TRBJ2-7,TRBV27,TGTGCCAGCACAGGACAGGGGGCCTACGAGCAGTACTTC,CASTGQGAYEQYF
.,.,TRBJ2-6,TRBV5-1,TGCGCCAGCAGCTGGAGGGAATTAAAGGGGGCCAACGGCCTGACTTTC,CASSWRELKGANGLTF
.,.,TRBJ1-3,TRBV5-1,TGCGCCAGCAGCTTGGGGACAGATGGAAACACCATATATTTT,CASSLGTDGNTIYF
TRBD2,once,TRBJ2-7,TRBV4-3,TGCGCCAGCAGCCAGGGTTCTAGCGGGGGTCACTACGAGCAGTACTTC,CASSQGSSGGHYEQYF
TRBD1,.,TRBJ2-1,TRBV18,TGTGCCAGCTCACCACAGTTGGGACAGGTGGGCAATGAGCAGTTCTTC,CASSPQLGQVGNEQFF
TRBD1,once,TRBJ1-1,TRBV27,TGTGCCAGCAGTTTTGGACAGGGGGATGTCACTGAAGCTTTCTTT,CASSFGQGDVTEAFF
TRBD1,.,TRBJ2-3,TRBV7-2,TGTGTCAGCACCGAAGACAGGGTTAGCACAGATACGCAGTATTTT,CVSTEDRVSTDTQYF
TRBD2,.,TRBJ2-5,TRBV18,TGTGCCAGCTCACCCCTAGCGGGGGGCCCACAAGAGACCCAGTACTTC,CASSPLAGGPQETQYF
TRBD2,.,TRBJ2-1,TRBV10-3,TGTGCCATCAGTGAGTCCCTTAGCGGGAAGCAGTTCTTC,CAISESLSGKQFF